A selection of T cell receptor beta chains follows, all from one sample in a study of cytomegalovirus exposure and HLA in healthy donors. Here immunoSEQ multiplex PCR was the method, and the copy in TCRdb shows in-frame clones only, minus some. The sample contains 100,000 to 150,000 clones, about 81% of which appear only once. Sequencing input: PBMCs. The receptors were sampled from a woman aged 45-59 years in good health and CMV-seropositive. The CDR3 runs from the conserved cysteine through the conserved F or W. Fields, in order: V gene, J gene, D gene, clone size, CDR3 protein, CDR3 DNA. The D gene is left open where the match is weak. Clone size is shown for a subset of rows, as once, few, many or a class of expanded clone.

TRBV7-2	TRBJ2-5	TRBD1	few	CASSLAIDRVETQYF	TGTGCCAGCAGCTTAGCCATTGACAGGGTCGAGACCCAGTACTTC
TRBV21-1	TRBJ2-7	.	.	CASSKEISGQASYEQYF	TGTGCCAGCAGCAAAGAGATTTCTGGACAGGCCTCCTACGAGCAGTACTTC
TRBV5-6	TRBJ1-2	TRBD1	few	CASSYAPGTGWNYGYTF	TGTGCCAGCAGCTACGCTCCGGGGACAGGGTGGAACTATGGCTACACCTTC
TRBV7-2	TRBJ1-1	.	.	CASSSTGLRGAFF	TGTGCCAGCAGTTCAACAGGGTTGAGGGGAGCTTTCTTT
TRBV5-1	TRBJ2-7	TRBD2	.	CASSSGTSLGYEQYF	TGCGCCAGCAGCTCCGGGACTAGCTTAGGGTACGAGCAGTACTTC
TRBV4-1	TRBJ2-5	.	.	CASSQGFRASLQETQYF	TGCGCCAGCAGCCAAGGGTTCCGGGCTAGCTTACAAGAGACCCAGTACTTC
TRBV7-3	TRBJ2-1	.	.	CASSLLGKEGEQFF	TGTGCCAGCAGCTTACTAGGGAAGGAGGGTGAGCAGTTCTTC
TRBV15	TRBJ2-5	.	.	CATSRGGRDQETQYF	TGTGCCACCAGCAGAGGCGGCAGGGACCAAGAGACCCAGTACTTC
TRBV19	TRBJ2-7	TRBD2	.	CASSTSAGGRYEQYF	TGTGCCAGTAGTACTTCAGCGGGGGGGCGGTACGAGCAGTACTTC
TRBV27	TRBJ2-3	.	once	CASSLEMADTQYF	TGTGCCAGCAGTTTAGAGATGGCAGATACGCAGTATTTT
TRBV9	TRBJ2-3	.	.	CASSVEGTSTDTQYF	TGTGCCAGCAGCGTAGAAGGGACTAGCACAGATACGCAGTATTTT
TRBV28	TRBJ1-5	.	few	CASSARIPPQHF	TGTGCCAGCAGTGCCAGGATCCCCCCCCAGCATTTT
TRBV5-1	TRBJ1-2	.	.	CASSFETANYGYTF	TGCGCCAGCAGTTTCGAGACAGCCAACTATGGCTACACCTTC
TRBV29-1	TRBJ2-5	TRBD1	once	CSVGDRVKGETQYF	TGCAGCGTGGGTGACAGGGTTAAAGGAGAGACCCAGTACTTC
TRBV7-2	TRBJ2-7	TRBD2	once	CASSLSASGGGEQYF	TGTGCCAGCAGCTTATCGGCTAGCGGGGGCGGGGAGCAGTACTTC
TRBV4-1	TRBJ2-5	.	.	CASSPGETQYF	TGCGCCAGCAGCCCCGGGGAGACCCAGTACTTC
TRBV7-2	TRBJ2-1	TRBD2	.	CASSFHPGTSGDNEQFF	TGTGCCAGCAGCTTCCATCCCGGGACTAGCGGCGACAATGAGCAGTTCTTC
TRBV5-1	TRBJ2-5	.	once	CASSPPSLGEETQYF	TGCGCCAGCAGCCCCCCTTCCCTCGGGGAAGAGACCCAGTACTTC
TRBV7-2	TRBJ2-1	TRBD2	.	CASSPSGSSYNEQFF	TGTGCCAGCAGCCCTAGCGGGAGTTCCTACAATGAGCAGTTCTTC
TRBV5-6	TRBJ1-2	.	few	CASSLGQALAGYTF	TGTGCCAGCAGCTTGGGACAGGCACTTGCGGGCTACACCTTC
TRBV7-9	TRBJ2-1	.	.	CASTMRPASSYNEQFF	TGTGCCAGCACCATGAGGCCGGCGAGCTCCTACAATGAGCAGTTCTTC
TRBV7-9	TRBJ1-4	.	few	CASSFAGWEKLFF	TGTGCCAGCAGCTTCGCAGGGTGGGAAAAACTGTTTTTT
TRBV7-6	TRBJ2-7	.	.	CASSPRRPGSWGYEQYF	TGTGCCAGCAGCCCCCGCCGGCCAGGGTCATGGGGCTACGAGCAGTACTTC
TRBV5-1	TRBJ1-3	TRBD1	.	CASSSAPGQGLSRSGNTIYF	TGCGCCAGCAGCTCGGCTCCGGGACAGGGTCTGTCTAGGTCTGGAAACACCATATATTTT
TRBV2	TRBJ1-5	TRBD1	.	CASGSDRDQPQHF	TGTGCCAGCGGCTCGGACAGGGATCAGCCCCAGCATTTT
TRBV6-6	TRBJ2-3	TRBD2	once	CASSRLAGVPDTQYF	TGTGCCAGCAGCCGCCTAGCGGGGGTCCCAGATACGCAGTATTTT
TRBV27	TRBJ1-2	TRBD1	.	CASSRGTGLIYGYTF	TGTGCCAGCAGCAGGGGGACAGGGTTAATCTATGGCTACACCTTC
TRBV5-1	TRBJ2-7	TRBD1	.	CASSLNSPGQGYEQYF	TGCGCCAGCAGCCTGAATTCTCCGGGACAGGGTTACGAGCAGTACTTC
TRBV9	TRBJ2-5	.	.	CASSGPGETQYF	TGTGCCAGCAGCGGACCGGGGGAGACCCAGTACTTC
TRBV7-6	TRBJ1-5	TRBD1	.	CASSLEAWTGYRNQPQHF	TGTGCCAGCAGCTTAGAAGCTTGGACAGGGTACCGCAATCAGCCCCAGCATTTT
TRBV5-1	TRBJ2-3	.	.	CASSSIMSTDTQYF	TGCGCCAGCAGCTCCATCATGTCCACAGATACGCAGTATTTT
TRBV7-2	TRBJ2-3	TRBD2	.	CASSLGLAGYTDTQYF	TGTGCCAGCAGCTTAGGACTAGCGGGATACACAGATACGCAGTATTTT
TRBV30	TRBJ1-5	.	.	CAWSGGNQPQHF	TGTGCCTGGAGTGGCGGGAATCAGCCCCAGCATTTT
TRBV7-9	TRBJ2-7	.	once	CASSLGGGRIYEQYF	TGTGCCAGCAGCTTAGGAGGAGGCCGAATATACGAGCAGTACTTC
TRBV7-3	TRBJ2-2	TRBD2	.	CASSLAGQTGELFF	TGTGCCAGCAGCCTAGCGGGACAGACCGGGGAGCTGTTTTTT
TRBV4-1	TRBJ1-1	TRBD1	.	CASSQQATGVTEAFF	TGCGCCAGCAGCCAGCAAGCCACAGGGGTAACTGAAGCTTTCTTT
TRBV18	TRBJ2-1	.	.	CASSPPSTPYNEQFF	TGTGCCAGCTCACCACCGTCGACACCCTACAATGAGCAGTTCTTC